This T cell receptor beta chain was recorded in a study of identical twins (TCRdb year 2016). General notes on the study: To test whether fetal clonotypes persist, the study used deep sequencing on TCR alpha and beta repertoires from monozygotic twins, unrelated adults of various ages, and cord blood. Replicate twin experiments were performed at different times using different library preparation protocols to rule out contamination. Study-wide findings and limitations: Invariant T cells such as MAIT and iNKT could partly confound zero-insertion analyses, though diverse VJ usage argued against this for most clonotypes. Out-of-frame TCR alpha sharing in monozygotic twins was systematically underestimated by recombination models, whereas sharing between unrelated individuals was in agreement with the recombination models. A weaker excess of twin sharing was found in beta out-of-frame sequences because the signal-to-noise ratio was lowered by fewer shared sequences. Compared with coincidental sharing between unrelated individuals, out-of-frame TCR alpha sequences shared between twins showed an excess of sequences with low generation probability. Because the same donors could not be followed over many years, the conclusions relied on cross-sectional statistical analysis. Fewer insertions were carried by abundant cord blood beta clonotypes, a similar but weaker trend appeared in young adult naive repertoires, and no such trend appeared in memory repertoires.

Every donor in the study was a healthy Caucasian. Miltenyi CD45RO+ enrichment and human naive T-cell isolation kits were used to isolate memory (CD45RO+) and naive T cells from PBMC. Including the terminal cysteine and valine, the CDR3 comprises 13 residues. Of the read, only the CDR3 DNA is kept; its 39 bases are in frame from base 1. The germline V gene (reference sequence) gives CDR1 as MNHNY and CDR2 as SVGAGI. Deletion took 5 bases off V and 12 bases off J, with a span of 20 bases between the germline ends. This clonotype occurred many times. Its antigen is still unknown. The record has no base qualities; no much larger clone is one base away. To prepare the library, 5' RACE was applied. TCRdb names Illumina HiSeq 2000 as the instrument used. A universal primer binding site was introduced by template switching, and a unique molecular identifier was present in the final cDNA, enabling accurate counting of TCR cDNA molecules. Specific primers in the conserved constant-segment region were used to synthesize first-strand cDNA for TCR alpha and beta chains. To control for contamination, every cDNA library was double barcoded, receiving both a SMART-Mk sample barcode and Illumina barcodes. TruSeq adapter sequences and Illumina sample barcodes were added in two successive PCR steps. Sequencing of the TCR alpha and beta cDNA libraries was done on the Illumina HiSeq platform using custom primers. The authors' pipeline ran thus. Unique molecular identifiers were extracted from raw reads with MiGEC, and CDR3 positions were determined with MiXCR. For each individual, recombination models were inferred using an EM algorithm with the repgenHMM and IGoR tools. The tcR package in R was used for shared clonotype analysis, with sharing normalized by the product of cloneset sizes. To study raw recombination without the effects of thymic and clonal selection, out-of-frame nonproductive sequences were analyzed. TCRdb passed the public sequencing reads through fastp at Q25 and MiXCR, retaining productive beta sequences. Rows merge per CDR3 protein into single entries with the most common DNA and genes. TCRdb's processing, not the study's, gives the V and J calls here. Counted in this sample were around 140,000 distinct CDR3 sequences; under 4.5% of them appeared once. 8.1% of the sample belongs to the ten largest clones.

The V and J segments used are TRBV6-6 and TRBJ2-7; D gene: possibly TRBD2, on 5 matching bases. This clonotype originated in a man aged 18 to 29 in good health. What was sequenced was memory T cells sorted from blood. Interpreted using the paper, the cell subset or site label stands for: CD45RO+ enriched T cells. This receptor carries the CDR3 CASSTIFEGEWYV. The nucleotides are TGTGCCAGCAGTACCATTTTCGAGGGCGAGTGGTACGTC.